The present T cell receptor (beta chain) was sequenced within a study of T-cell memory formation after mild COVID-19. At the level of the study: Across donors, TCR clusters were largely donor specific.

UMIs and sample barcodes were carried by the TCR alpha and TCR beta cDNA libraries that 5'RACE produced using constant-segment primers. TCRdb re-called the 5' RACE reads with MiXCR, one entry per CDR3 protein. In the table there are tens of thousands of distinct CDR3 sequences, 7.7% of which are singletons. Many counts were recorded for this clonotype. Its antigen is currently unknown. The CDR3 extends over 15 amino acids. Looked up from germline, CDR1 is SGHRS and CDR2 is YFSETQ. The ends were cut back, 0 bases at V and 3 bases at J, with 12 bases in the middle. Findings and caveats of the study: Nothing showed for sure that second-wave clones peaking on day 37 were SARS-CoV-2 specific. A second wave expanding day 15 to 37 was CD4+-biased; contracting clones were balanced.

The specimen was PBMCs or a T cell subset sorted from them (not recorded which). The TCR comes from a man between 18 and 35 years old who had mild COVID-19 (a few samples of this study predate the infection). Cell type and time point are not known. The chain joins TRBV5-1 to TRBJ2-5, with unresolved D. The DNA for the CDR3 is TGCGCCAGCAGCTTGGCTAGGCGGATCGAAGAGACCCAGTACTTC. Its translation: CASSLARRIEETQYF.